The sequence of this T cell receptor beta chain was determined in a study of OX40 agonist ivuxolimab in advanced cancers. This table comes from immunoSEQ multiplex PCR, and its TCRdb copy is limited to in-frame clones, with some not included. The table records tens of thousands of clones, around 86% of them present only once. The germline V gene has CDR1 LNHDA and CDR2 SQIVND (reference sequence). This CDR3 comprises 15 residues. Trimming took 10 bases from V and 0 from J; bases not matched to a gene: 10. The TCR comes from an adult with an advanced solid tumor such as melanoma, head and neck, liver or kidney cancer. The chain is built from TRBV19 and TRBJ2-7; 9 nucleotides align to TRBD1. The sample consisted of CD4+ or CD8+ T cells sorted from blood, taken in a trial of the OX40 agonist ivuxolimab. The chain's CDR3 is CATAAGTGSSYEQYF. CDR3 DNA: TGTGCCACCGCAGCCGGGACAGGGAGCTCCTACGAGCAGTACTTC.